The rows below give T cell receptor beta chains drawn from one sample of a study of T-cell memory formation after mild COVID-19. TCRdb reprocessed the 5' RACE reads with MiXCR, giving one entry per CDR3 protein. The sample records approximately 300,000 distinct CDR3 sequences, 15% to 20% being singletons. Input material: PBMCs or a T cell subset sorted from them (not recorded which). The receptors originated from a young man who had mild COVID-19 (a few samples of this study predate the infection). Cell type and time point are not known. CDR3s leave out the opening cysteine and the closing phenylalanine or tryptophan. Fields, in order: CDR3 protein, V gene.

CDR3 protein: SVGQGQQPQH
V gene: TRBV29-1

CDR3 protein: ASRGGGISTDTQY
V gene: TRBV27

CDR3 protein: ASSQDRENYGYT
V gene: TRBV5-1

CDR3 protein: ASSFRPGGNTGELF
V gene: TRBV28

CDR3 protein: SGLGTGVRETQY
V gene: TRBV29-1

CDR3 protein: ATSREGTGYNEQF
V gene: TRBV15

CDR3 protein: ASSTLAGVGDTQY
V gene: TRBV5-5

CDR3 protein: ASSQPGQLRRTDTQY
V gene: TRBV4-1

CDR3 protein: ASETGGTNYGYT
V gene: TRBV7-6

CDR3 protein: ASSWGGGSYEQY
V gene: TRBV7-2

CDR3 protein: ASSRDGGVTEAF
V gene: TRBV4-2

CDR3 protein: ASSQRALNTEAF
V gene: TRBV4-1

CDR3 protein: ASSQVGQGVANTEAF
V gene: TRBV4-1

CDR3 protein: ASSHGQGTYEQY
V gene: TRBV6-2/TRBV6-3

CDR3 protein: ASSLYPSGGRNTGELF
V gene: TRBV27

CDR3 protein: ARGDNSYEQY
V gene: TRBV2

CDR3 protein: ATRDSGAYTEAF
V gene: TRBV15

CDR3 protein: AINNGGGNQPQH
V gene: TRBV12-3/TRBV12-4

CDR3 protein: ASSPGRSYNEQF
V gene: TRBV7-2

CDR3 protein: ASTPRDQGAAGNTIY
V gene: TRBV7-3

CDR3 protein: ASSSSRGLSSPQETQY
V gene: TRBV28

CDR3 protein: ASSAEGAGSPLH
V gene: TRBV4-2

CDR3 protein: ASSLGGGRAGKNIQY
V gene: TRBV5-5

CDR3 protein: ASSLGSGSSYNEQF
V gene: TRBV4-2

CDR3 protein: ASSLGARAGANVLT
V gene: TRBV7-3

CDR3 protein: SVARAVDNTEAF
V gene: TRBV29-1

CDR3 protein: ASSQGLAGAGTQY
V gene: TRBV12-3/TRBV12-4

CDR3 protein: ASSQDPPGGGTDTQY
V gene: TRBV4-3

CDR3 protein: ASSPLGKETQY
V gene: TRBV7-2

CDR3 protein: ASSLSQAENIQY
V gene: TRBV7-9

CDR3 protein: ASSLGPIGSYEQY
V gene: TRBV7-9

CDR3 protein: ASSFGTGTGYGYT
V gene: TRBV7-2

CDR3 protein: ASREDGETGELF
V gene: TRBV5-1

CDR3 protein: ASSGTGARETQY
V gene: TRBV6-2/TRBV6-3

CDR3 protein: ASSSGQVQETQY
V gene: TRBV7-9

CDR3 protein: ATFPGAGNTGELF
V gene: TRBV27

CDR3 protein: ASSFHGAAAEQY
V gene: TRBV11-3

CDR3 protein: ASSLRLAGGYEQF
V gene: TRBV5-5

CDR3 protein: AISGTDYGYT
V gene: TRBV10-3

CDR3 protein: ASSRTDDTGELF
V gene: TRBV7-3

CDR3 protein: ASSRDRGLDYGYT
V gene: TRBV5-1

CDR3 protein: ASSQALKANYGYT
V gene: TRBV4-3

CDR3 protein: ASSGTSGGGETQY
V gene: TRBV2

CDR3 protein: ASSPRGLGGVAKNIQY
V gene: TRBV7-2

CDR3 protein: ASTQGQGASPLH
V gene: TRBV5-1

CDR3 protein: ASSSGVRDKETQY
V gene: TRBV5-8

CDR3 protein: ASSLLGMNTEAF
V gene: TRBV4-1

CDR3 protein: SARGTRYTEAF
V gene: TRBV20-1

CDR3 protein: ASSFARGAYGYT
V gene: TRBV7-2

CDR3 protein: ASSTGTDSPLH
V gene: TRBV11-2

CDR3 protein: ASSLDGAPYNEQF
V gene: TRBV11-3

CDR3 protein: ASSYSINQPQH
V gene: TRBV25-1

CDR3 protein: ASSGPNTEAF
V gene: TRBV19

CDR3 protein: ASSGSGGALYNEQF
V gene: TRBV5-1

CDR3 protein: ATSGRPTRGLTETQY
V gene: TRBV24-1